This T cell receptor (beta chain) was sequenced in a study of cytomegalovirus exposure and HLA in healthy donors. 13 Jbeta primers and 60 Vbeta primers were used for the PCR. Measured with immunoSEQ multiplex PCR; TCRdb has only the in-frame clones, and not every one. The sample has more than 70,000 clones, about 74% seen once. Only one count was recorded for this clone. V was cut by 1 base and J by 3 bases, with 6 bases left in between. CDR3 length: 13 amino acids. Germline CDR1 is SEHNR and CDR2 is FQNEAQ (reference sequence). Material: PBMCs. The receptor's source is a middle-aged man in good health and CMV-seronegative. V and J are TRBV7-9 and TRBJ1-1; possibly TRBD1 for D (5 bases). The CDR3 nucleotides read TGTGCCAGCAGCTTAGGACAGTACACTGAAGCTTTCTTT. Protein: CASSLGQYTEAFF.